This TCR beta chain appears in the sequencing data of a study of cytomegalovirus exposure and HLA in healthy donors. In the PCR, 60 Vbeta and 13 Jbeta primers were used. Assay: immunoSEQ multiplex PCR; the TCRdb copy retains only in-frame clones and omits some. The table has over 85,000 clones, around four fifths seen once; the top ten hold 2.5% to 3%. V was clipped by 3 bases and J by 4 bases, with 11 bases between them. The V gene's germline CDR1 is SGDLS and CDR2 YYNGEE. This CDR3 spans 14 amino acids. Sequencing was performed on PBMCs. The rearrangement links TRBV9 to TRBJ2-1, with D tentatively TRBD1 (6 bases). The receptor comes from a man between 35 and 55 years old in good health and CMV-seronegative. This chain's CDR3 is CASSAGDGYNEQFF. The CDR3 DNA is TGTGCCAGCAGCGCAGGGGACGGATACAATGAGCAGTTCTTC.